One sample yielded the 27 T cell receptor beta chains listed below, sequenced in a study of blood T cell repertoires in COVID-19 (dated by TCRdb to the early 2020s). Library preparation was by the immunoSEQ multiplex PCR assay. The immuneACCESS repertoire file appears here via TCRdb, limited to in-frame rearrangements. These files lack a portion of the clones; in checked studies, under half of the deficit traces to unresolved V genes, and the cause of the others is not known. The sample table shows 350,000 or so clones, and around 90% are seen once. The ten largest clones capture 18% of the sample. The sample was PBMCs or T cells enriched from blood (not recorded which). The receptors were gathered from a woman aged 25 to 39 who had recovered from COVID-19.

In this sample, this clone turned up once. The chain combines TRBV11-2 with TRBJ1-6; tentatively, D is TRBD1 (6 bases). Trimming pared 0 bases from V and 15 bases from J, leaving 12 bases between. This CDR3 contains 13 residues. Germline V CDR1 and CDR2: SGHAT, FQNNGV. CDR3 residues: CASSLDRGGLLHF. Here the CDR3 DNA reads TGTGCCAGCAGCTTAGACAGGGGTGGGCTCCTCCACTTT.

This chain uses TRBV11-2 with TRBJ2-2, with a weak D call TRBD1 (6 bases). The CDR3 totals 14 residues. Trimming pared 8 bases from V and 5 bases from J, leaving 15 bases between. Germline-derived CDR1 and CDR2 are SGHAT and FQNNGV. DNA of the CDR3: TGTGCCAGCGGTGACAGGCTGCGGACCGGGGAGCTGTTTTTT. It codes for CASGDRLRTGELFF.

The chain is built from TRBV10-3 and TRBJ2-3; 7 nucleotides line up with TRBD2. V was clipped by 10 bases and J by 6 bases; unmatched bases: 7. Per the germline V gene, CDR1 is ENHRY and CDR2 is SYGVKD. CDR3 length: 12 amino acids. CDR3 nucleotides: TGTGCCACTGGACTAGAGGCCGATACGCAGTATTTT. The encoded protein is CATGLEADTQYF.

V and J are TRBV29-1 and TRBJ1-2; 7 nucleotides line up with TRBD1. The CDR3 is 14 amino acids. J gave up 7 bases and V 2 bases, and 10 bases lay outside the gene matches. Per germline, CDR1 SQVTM and CDR2 ANQGSEA. Here the CDR3 reads CSVESRQGSSGYTF. The CDR3 coding sequence is TGCAGCGTTGAATCCCGACAGGGTTCCTCTGGCTACACCTTC.

This sequence joins TRBV5-1 and TRBJ2-5; a possible D gene is TRBD2 (6 bases). The CDR3 contains 16 residues. Per the germline V gene, CDR1 is SGHRS and CDR2 is YFSETQ. The V end was cut by 4 bases, the J end by 1 base, with 17 bases between. The CDR3 DNA reads as TGCGCCAGCAGCGCAAATCCGGGACTCCTCCAAGAGACCCAGTACTTC. Protein product: CASSANPGLLQETQYF.

Only one count was recorded for this clone. This rearrangement joins TRBV30 to TRBJ1-2; D call uncertain. The CDR3 has 12 amino acids. V gave up 1 base and J gave up 7 bases, with 10 bases separating them. Germline assignment: CDR1 GTSNPN and CDR2 SVGIG (reference sequence). CDR3 protein: CAWSGTGFGYTF. Here the CDR3 DNA reads TGTGCCTGGAGTGGCACGGGGTTTGGCTACACCTTC.

V usage is TRBV6-5 and J usage is TRBJ2-5; 8 bases align to TRBD2. The germline gives CDR1 MNHEY, CDR2 SVGAGI. Losses at the gene ends were 6 bases for V and 5 bases for J; bases not matched to a gene: 5. CDR3 length equals 13 residues. The CDR3 DNA sequence: TGTGCCAGCAGAGGGACTAGTTGGGAGACCCAGTACTTC. Translation: CASRGTSWETQYF.

The chain recombines TRBV6-2 or TRBV6-3 with TRBJ1-2; 7 bases are shared with TRBD1. With 5 bases clipped from V and 4 bases from J, the junction kept 7 bases outside the gene matches. Germline V gene lookup returns CDR1 MNHEY and CDR2 SVGEGT. This CDR3 comprises 14 residues. The CDR3, as DNA: TGTGCCAGCAGTGTACAGGGACAGCTCTATGGCTACACCTTC. Its protein is CASSVQGQLYGYTF.

The chain recombines TRBV14 with TRBJ2-7, with D possibly matching TRBD1 (5 bases). Trimming took 2 bases from V and 0 from J, leaving 8 bases between them. The CDR3 totals 14 residues. CDR1 is SGHDN, CDR2 FVKESK, per germline. CDR3 DNA sequence: TGTGCCAGCAGCCAAAAGGGGATCTCCTACGAGCAGTACTTC. Translation gives CASSQKGISYEQYF.

The chain couples TRBV5-6 to TRBJ1-3; D may be TRBD1 (5 bases). The CDR3 runs to 14 residues. Between the trimmed V and J ends, which lost 4 bases and 3 bases, there was a span of 11 bases. The germline gives CDR1 SGHDT, CDR2 YYEEEE. CDR3 bases: TGTGCCAGCAGCCGCGGGGGGGATGGAAACACCATATATTTT. Residues: CASSRGGDGNTIYF. Combining the CDR3 with reference TRBV5-6 and TRBJ1-3 gives the whole variable domain DAGVTQSPTHLIKTRGQQVTLRCSPKSGHDTVSWYQQALGQGPQFIFQYYEEEERQRGNFPDRFSGHQFPNYSSELNVNALLLGDSALYLCASSRGGDGNTIYFGEGSWLTVV.

The rearrangement joins TRBV27 to TRBJ2-1; 7 bases are shared with TRBD2. The germline CDR1 and CDR2 sequences are MNHEY and SMNVEV (reference sequence). The junction had 5 bases not matched to a gene; V was cut back by 7 bases and J by 5 bases. The CDR3 is 13 amino acids. In DNA, the CDR3 is TGTGCCAGCACGGAGCGGGGTGACAATGAGCAGTTCTTC. Encoded protein: CASTERGDNEQFF.

The rearrangement links TRBV28 to TRBJ2-1; D is unresolved. Germline V gene lookup returns CDR1 MDHEN and CDR2 SYDVKM. The CDR3 is 14 residues long. Trimming took off 3 bases at V and 5 bases at J, with 11 bases between the two ends. Written as DNA, the CDR3 is TGTGCCAGCAGTTTTGCTGGTCTAAACAATGAGCAGTTCTTC. Protein product: CASSFAGLNNEQFF. Looking up the rest from reference TRBV28 and TRBJ2-1 gives the full variable domain: DVKVTQSSRYLVKRTGEKVFLECVQDMDHENMFWYRQDPGLGLRLIYFSYDVKMKEKGDIPEGYSVSREKKERFSLILESASTNQTSMYLCASSFAGLNNEQFFGPGTRLTVL.

This clone was counted between two and nine times. CDR3 in amino acids: CALRGTETNYGYTF. The CDR3 DNA sequence: TGTGCGCTACGGGGGACAGAAACTAACTATGGCTACACCTTC. The chain couples TRBV30 to TRBJ1-2; 7 nucleotides align to TRBD1. Germline V gene sequence: CDR1 GTSNPN, CDR2 SVGIG (reference sequence). The CDR3 sequence is 14 residues long.

This chain links TRBV11-2 with TRBJ1-3; D perhaps matches TRBD1 (6 bases). Trimming stripped 5 bases from V and 0 bases from J, with 17 bases between. The germline CDR1 and CDR2 sequences are SGHAT and FQNNGV. CDR3 length: 17 residues. CDR3 bases: TGTGCCAGCAGCCAGAGCAGGGGATTAATCTCTGGAAACACCATATATTTT. Translation gives CASSQSRGLISGNTIYF. Full variable domain (remainder filled in from reference TRBV11-2 and TRBJ1-3): EAGVAQSPRYKIIEKRQSVAFWCNPISGHATLYWYQQILGQGPKLLIQFQNNGVVDDSQLPKDRFSAERLKGVDSTLKIQPAKLEDSAVYLCASSQSRGLISGNTIYFGEGSWLTVV.

The chain couples TRBV28 to TRBJ2-2; no firm D call. The germline V gene has CDR1 MDHEN and CDR2 SYDVKM. This CDR3 is 13 amino acids long. The V end was cut by 6 bases, the J end by 5 bases, with 10 bases between. The CDR3 loop reads CASRKSVTGELFF. The CDR3 DNA follows: TGTGCCAGCAGAAAATCAGTGACCGGGGAGCTGTTTTTT.

The gene calls are TRBV30 and TRBJ1-5, with 8 bases identical to TRBD1. CDR3 length: 14 residues. V shed 3 bases and J 5 bases; nucleotides not matched to a gene: 6. Germline-derived CDR1 and CDR2 are GTSNPN and SVGIG (reference sequence). CDR3 sequence reads: CAWRGPGGDQPQHF. The DNA for the CDR3 is TGTGCCTGGAGGGGTCCAGGGGGCGATCAGCCCCAGCATTTT.

The chain couples TRBV4-3 to TRBJ2-3; 10 bases align to TRBD1. Germline values: CDR1 LGHNA, CDR2 YSLEER. CDR3 length: 15 amino acids. Trimming cost V 4 bases and J 6 bases; bases outside gene matches: 7. CDR3 bases: TGCGCCAGCAGCCTCTGGGACAGGGGAGAGGATACGCAGTATTTT. Protein sequence: CASSLWDRGEDTQYF.

The rearrangement uses TRBV7-9 and TRBJ2-5; 8 bases match TRBD1. Germline assignment: CDR1 SEHNR and CDR2 FQNEAQ (reference sequence). V gave up 0 bases and J gave up 5 bases; unmatched junction bases: 8. The CDR3 loop spans 16 amino acids. CDR3 residues: CASSLANRGTYETQYF. CDR3 DNA: TGTGCCAGCAGCTTAGCGAACAGGGGGACGTATGAGACCCAGTACTTC.

The gene calls are TRBV4-2 and TRBJ2-7; D is undetermined. V dropped 0 bases and J dropped 6 bases, with 12 bases sitting between them. CDR3 length: 14 residues. In germline, CDR1 is LGHNA, CDR2 YNFKEQ. CDR3 in DNA: TGTGCCAGCAGCCAAGATAGTCGCGTTGTCGAGCAGTACTTC. This translates into CASSQDSRVVEQYF.

This clone came up many times. This chain uses TRBV6-5 with TRBJ2-7, with TRBD1 matching over 8 bases. The germline gives CDR1 MNHEY, CDR2 SVGAGI. CDR3 length equals 15 residues. The V gene end was trimmed by 8 bases and the J gene end by 5 bases; junction bases not matched to a gene: 14. The CDR3 sequence: CASVHPQGAIDEQYF. CDR3 sequence (DNA): TGTGCCAGCGTCCACCCCCAGGGGGCGATCGACGAGCAGTACTTC.

The J gene is TRBJ2-7, the V gene TRBV18; D may be TRBD2 (5 bases). CDR1 is KGHSH, CDR2 LQKENI, per germline. CDR3 length: 15 amino acids. The germline V and J ends were trimmed by 2 bases and 0 bases, with 11 bases remaining between them. Written as DNA, the CDR3 is TGTGCCAGCTCACCAAGCGGTCGGAGCTCCTACGAGCAGTACTTC. It is translated as CASSPSGRSSYEQYF.

The chain is built from TRBV12-3 or TRBV12-4 and TRBJ2-1; D may be TRBD1 (5 bases). V was clipped by 2 bases and J by 7 bases, with 9 bases between them. The CDR3 has 13 residues. Written as DNA, the CDR3 is TGTGCCAGCAGTTTAAACAGGTGGAATGAGCAGTTCTTC. Amino acid sequence: CASSLNRWNEQFF.

The V gene is TRBV2, the J gene TRBJ1-2; the D gene is possibly TRBD1 (5 bases). The CDR3 is made up of 12 amino acids. The germline V gene has CDR1 SNHLY and CDR2 FYNNEI. The V and J ends lost 7 bases and 4 bases respectively, with 10 bases between them. The CDR3 loop reads CASNRQLYGYTF. CDR3 coding DNA: TGTGCCAGCAACAGGCAACTCTATGGCTACACCTTC.

This clone appeared once. The genes are TRBV5-4 and TRBJ2-7, with 9 positions matching TRBD1. Losses at the gene ends were 4 bases for V and 5 bases for J; bases not matched to a gene: 10. Germline lookup yields CDR1 SGHNT and CDR2 YYREEE (reference sequence). The CDR3 is 15 residues long. CDR3 sequence: CASSRRDRVSDEQYF. CDR3 sequence (DNA): TGTGCCAGCAGCCGGAGGGACAGGGTATCAGACGAGCAGTACTTC.

The V gene is TRBV11-1, the J gene TRBJ1-1; TRBD1 might be the D (5 bases). Germline CDR1 SGHAT, CDR2 FQDESV (reference sequence). The CDR3 sequence is 13 residues long. V lost 5 bases and J 6 bases, leaving 13 bases between the germline ends. CDR3 nucleotides: TGTGCCAGCAGCCTTAACAGGTTTTCTGAAGCTTTCTTT. It is translated as CASSLNRFSEAFF.

The rearrangement uses TRBV15 and TRBJ1-4, with D possibly being TRBD1 (5 bases). The CDR3 covers 15 residues. Trimming took 3 bases from V and 8 from J, leaving 16 bases between them. The germline V gene encodes CDR1 LNHNV and CDR2 YYDKDF (reference sequence). As DNA, the CDR3 is TGTGCCACCAGCAGGGCCGGGACTCCGGAAGAAAAACTGTTTTTT. Protein product: CATSRAGTPEEKLFF.

DNA for the CDR3: TGTGCCAGCAGTTTATTCACTAGCGGGAGTTTCCGGGAGCAGTTCTTC. It encodes CASSLFTSGSFREQFF. The V and J genes are TRBV28 and TRBJ2-1, with 11 bases identical to TRBD2. Germline V CDR1 and CDR2: MDHEN, SYDVKM. The CDR3 loop spans 16 amino acids. With V trimmed by 1 base and J by 10 bases, 9 bases remained unmatched.